The present T cell receptor (beta chain) was sequenced within a study of OX40 agonist ivuxolimab in advanced cancers. Some clones are missing from TCRdb's copy, which holds only in-frame ones; the method was immunoSEQ multiplex PCR. The table lists tens of thousands of clones, roughly 94% of them singletons. The ends were cut back, 6 bases at V and 6 bases at J, with 15 bases in the middle. CDR3 size: 13 residues. Germline CDR1 and CDR2: SEHNR and FQNEAQ (reference sequence). The clonotype comes from an adult with an advanced solid tumor such as melanoma, head and neck, liver or kidney cancer. The chain recombines TRBV7-9 with TRBJ2-7; D is uncertain. Sequencing was performed on CD4+ or CD8+ T cells sorted from blood, taken in a trial of the OX40 agonist ivuxolimab. CDR3 sequence (DNA): TGTGCCAGCAGACGGGCCGGGTTCACCGAGCAGTACTTC. This codes for CASRRAGFTEQYF.